The following is a T cell receptor (beta chain) sequence with its context. Antigen: not known. The sample originates from a study of T cell responses to AZD1222 COVID-19 vaccine. Trimming left V 1 base short and J 3 bases short, with 6 bases between. The CDR3 contains 13 residues. The germline CDR1 and CDR2 sequences are ENHRY and SYGVKD. The protocol was immunoSEQ multiplex PCR, while the TCRdb copy is restricted to in-frame clones and leaves out a portion. The sample carries 200,000 or so clones, roughly 93% recorded once. Overall study findings and caveats: A mostly white British donor set with more females was recruited, and clonal diversity was possibly underestimated.

The gene calls are TRBV10-3 and TRBJ2-5; a possible D gene is TRBD1 (5 bases). The specimen was peripheral blood, collected on day 0 of AZD1222 vaccination. The receptor was derived from an adult in good health. The CDR3 spells CAISEFREETQYF. CDR3 nucleotides: TGTGCCATCAGTGAGTTCAGGGAAGAGACCCAGTACTTC.